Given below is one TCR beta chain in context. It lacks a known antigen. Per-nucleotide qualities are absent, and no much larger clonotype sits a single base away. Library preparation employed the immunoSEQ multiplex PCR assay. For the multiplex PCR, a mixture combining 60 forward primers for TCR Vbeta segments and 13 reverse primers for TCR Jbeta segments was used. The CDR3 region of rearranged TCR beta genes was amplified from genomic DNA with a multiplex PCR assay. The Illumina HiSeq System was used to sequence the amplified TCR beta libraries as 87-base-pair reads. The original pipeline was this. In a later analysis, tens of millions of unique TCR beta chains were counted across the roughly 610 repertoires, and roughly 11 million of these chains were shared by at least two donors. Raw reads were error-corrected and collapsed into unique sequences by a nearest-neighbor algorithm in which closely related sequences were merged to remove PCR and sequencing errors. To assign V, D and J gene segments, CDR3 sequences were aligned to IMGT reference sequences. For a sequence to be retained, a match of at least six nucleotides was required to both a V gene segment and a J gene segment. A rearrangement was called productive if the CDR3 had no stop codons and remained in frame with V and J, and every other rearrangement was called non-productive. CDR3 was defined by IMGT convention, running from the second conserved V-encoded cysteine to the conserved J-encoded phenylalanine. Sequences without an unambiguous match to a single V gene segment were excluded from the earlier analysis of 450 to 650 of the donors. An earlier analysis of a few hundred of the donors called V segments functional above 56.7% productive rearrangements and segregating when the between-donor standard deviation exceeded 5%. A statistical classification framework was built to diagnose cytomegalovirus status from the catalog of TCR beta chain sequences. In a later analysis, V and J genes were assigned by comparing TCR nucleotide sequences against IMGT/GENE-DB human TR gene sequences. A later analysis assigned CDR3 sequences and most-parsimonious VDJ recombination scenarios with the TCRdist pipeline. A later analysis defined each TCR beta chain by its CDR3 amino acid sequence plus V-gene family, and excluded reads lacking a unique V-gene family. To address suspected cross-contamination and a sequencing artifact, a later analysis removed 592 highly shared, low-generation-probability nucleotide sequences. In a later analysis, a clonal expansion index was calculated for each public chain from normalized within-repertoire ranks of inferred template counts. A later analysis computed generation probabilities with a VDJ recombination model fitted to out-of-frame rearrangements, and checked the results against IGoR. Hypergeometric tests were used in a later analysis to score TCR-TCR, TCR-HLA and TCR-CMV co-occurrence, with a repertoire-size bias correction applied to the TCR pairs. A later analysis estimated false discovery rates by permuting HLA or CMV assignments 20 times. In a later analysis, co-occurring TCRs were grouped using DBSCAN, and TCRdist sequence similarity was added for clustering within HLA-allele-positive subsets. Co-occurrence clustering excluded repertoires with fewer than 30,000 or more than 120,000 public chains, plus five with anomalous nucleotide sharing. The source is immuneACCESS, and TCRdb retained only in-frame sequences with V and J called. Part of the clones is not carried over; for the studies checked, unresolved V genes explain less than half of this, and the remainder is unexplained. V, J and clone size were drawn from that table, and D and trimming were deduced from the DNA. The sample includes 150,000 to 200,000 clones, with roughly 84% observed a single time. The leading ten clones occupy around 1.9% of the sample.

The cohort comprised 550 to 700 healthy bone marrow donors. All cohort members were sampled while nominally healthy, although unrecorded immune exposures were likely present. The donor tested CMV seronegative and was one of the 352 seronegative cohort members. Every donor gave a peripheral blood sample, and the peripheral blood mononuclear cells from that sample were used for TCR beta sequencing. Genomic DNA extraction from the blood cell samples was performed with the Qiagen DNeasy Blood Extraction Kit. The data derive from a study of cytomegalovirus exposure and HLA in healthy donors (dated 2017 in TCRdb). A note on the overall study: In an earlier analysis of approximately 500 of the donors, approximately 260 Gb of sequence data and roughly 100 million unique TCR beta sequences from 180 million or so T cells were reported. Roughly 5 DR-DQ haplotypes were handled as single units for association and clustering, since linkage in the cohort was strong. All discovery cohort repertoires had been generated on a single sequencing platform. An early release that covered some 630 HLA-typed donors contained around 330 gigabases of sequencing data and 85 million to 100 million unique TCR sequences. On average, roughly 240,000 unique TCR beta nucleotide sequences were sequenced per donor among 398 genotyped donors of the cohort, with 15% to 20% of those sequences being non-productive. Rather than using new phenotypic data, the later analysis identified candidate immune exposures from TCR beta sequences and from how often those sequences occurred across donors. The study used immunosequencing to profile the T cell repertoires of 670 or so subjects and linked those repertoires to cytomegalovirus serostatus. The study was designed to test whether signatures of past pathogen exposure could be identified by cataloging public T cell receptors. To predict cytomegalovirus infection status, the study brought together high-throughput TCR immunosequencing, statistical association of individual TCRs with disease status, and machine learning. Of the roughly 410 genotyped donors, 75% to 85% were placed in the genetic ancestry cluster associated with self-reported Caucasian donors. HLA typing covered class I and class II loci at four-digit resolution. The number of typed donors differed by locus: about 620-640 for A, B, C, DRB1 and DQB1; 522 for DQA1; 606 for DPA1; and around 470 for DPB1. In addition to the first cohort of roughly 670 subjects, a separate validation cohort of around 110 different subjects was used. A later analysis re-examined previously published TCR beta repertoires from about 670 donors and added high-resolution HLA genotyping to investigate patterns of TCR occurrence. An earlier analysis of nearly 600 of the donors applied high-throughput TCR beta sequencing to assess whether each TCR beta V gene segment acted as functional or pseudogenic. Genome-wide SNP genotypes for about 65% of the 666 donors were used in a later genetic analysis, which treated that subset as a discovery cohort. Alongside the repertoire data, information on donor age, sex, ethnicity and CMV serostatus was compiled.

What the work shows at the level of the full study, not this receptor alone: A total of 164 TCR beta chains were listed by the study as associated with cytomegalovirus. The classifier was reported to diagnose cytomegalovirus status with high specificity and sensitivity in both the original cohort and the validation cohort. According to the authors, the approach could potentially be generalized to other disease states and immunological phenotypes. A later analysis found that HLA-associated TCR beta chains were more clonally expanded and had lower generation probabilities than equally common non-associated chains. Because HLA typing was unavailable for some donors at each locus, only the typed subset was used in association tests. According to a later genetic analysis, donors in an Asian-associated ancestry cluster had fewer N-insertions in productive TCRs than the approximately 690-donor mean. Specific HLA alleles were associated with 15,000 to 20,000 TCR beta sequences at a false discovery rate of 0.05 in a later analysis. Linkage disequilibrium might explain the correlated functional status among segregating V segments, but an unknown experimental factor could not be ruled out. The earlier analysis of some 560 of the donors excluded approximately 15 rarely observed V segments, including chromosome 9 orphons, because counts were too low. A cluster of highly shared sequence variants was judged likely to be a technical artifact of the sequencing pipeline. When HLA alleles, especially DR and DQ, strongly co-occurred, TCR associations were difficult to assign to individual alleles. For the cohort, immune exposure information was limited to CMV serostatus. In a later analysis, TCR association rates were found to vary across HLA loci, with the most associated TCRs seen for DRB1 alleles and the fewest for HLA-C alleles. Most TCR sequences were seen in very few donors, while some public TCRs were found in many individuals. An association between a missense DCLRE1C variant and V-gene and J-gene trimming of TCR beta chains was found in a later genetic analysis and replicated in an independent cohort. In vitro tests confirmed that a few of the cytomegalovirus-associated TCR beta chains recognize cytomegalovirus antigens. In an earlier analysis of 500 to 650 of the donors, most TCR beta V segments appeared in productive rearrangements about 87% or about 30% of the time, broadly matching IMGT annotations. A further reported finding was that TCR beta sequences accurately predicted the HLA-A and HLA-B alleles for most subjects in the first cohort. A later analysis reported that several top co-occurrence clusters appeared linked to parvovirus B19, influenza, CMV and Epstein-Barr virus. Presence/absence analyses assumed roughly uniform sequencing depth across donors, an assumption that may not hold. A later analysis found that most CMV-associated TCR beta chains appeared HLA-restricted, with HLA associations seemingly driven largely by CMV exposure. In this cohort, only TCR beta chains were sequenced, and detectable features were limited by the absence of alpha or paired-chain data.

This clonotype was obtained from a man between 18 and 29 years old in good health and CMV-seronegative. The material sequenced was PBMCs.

This receptor has the CDR3 CASSLASGGYNEQFF. The DNA sequence is as follows: TGTGCCAGCAGCCTAGCTAGCGGGGGCTACAATGAGCAGTTCTTC. The chain was built from TRBV5-6 and TRBJ2-1; 10 central bases correspond to TRBD2. V is trimmed back by 4 bases and J by 3 bases, and the junction contains 4 bases that no gene match accounts for. From a lookup of the germline V gene, CDR1 and CDR2 are SGHDT and YYEEEE. Including cysteine and phenylalanine, the CDR3 has 15 amino acids. Only the CDR3 DNA stays, 45 bases, in frame from base 1.